A selection of T cell receptor beta chains follows, all from one sample in a study of blood T cell repertoires in COVID-19. The table came from immunoSEQ multiplex PCR; TCRdb's copy has only in-frame clones and leaves some out. The repertoire has 250,000 or so clones, roughly four fifths of them found once; the top ten carry around 2%. Sequenced sample: peripheral blood. The receptor source for this set is a man younger than 40 who had recovered from COVID-19. Each CDR3 is given with its conserved first and last residue. A D gene is named only where the DNA matches it firmly. Clone size is given for some rows only: seen once, a few or many times, or a class if the clone is expanded.

-,15,TRBV5-8,-,TRBJ2-1,TGTGCCAGCAGCTCCCCCGGGACATGGGGCTATGAGCAGTTCTTC,CASSSPGTWGYEQFF
-,11,TRBV2,few,TRBJ1-1,TGTGCCAGCAGTCCGACACTTGTTGCTTTCTTT,CASSPTLVAFF
TRBD1,14,TRBV28,-,TRBJ1-4,TGTGCCAGCAGCCAGGGGACAGGGAATGAAAAACTGTTTTTT,CASSQGTGNEKLFF
-,14,TRBV28,-,TRBJ1-6,TGTGCCAGCAGTTTAGAGGGTTTTAATTCACCCCTCCACTTT,CASSLEGFNSPLHF
-,13,TRBV3-1/TRBV3-2,-,TRBJ2-3,TGTGCCAGCAGCCAACACCCCAGGGATACGCAGTATTTT,CASSQHPRDTQYF
TRBD1,14,TRBV7-3,-,TRBJ2-5,TGTGCCAGCAGCCAAGGGACAGGGATCGAGACCCAGTACTTC,CASSQGTGIETQYF
-,14,TRBV19,-,TRBJ1-3,TGTGCCGGACACCCCCGGGCGGATGGAAACACCATATATTTT,CAGHPRADGNTIYF
-,12,TRBV10-3,few,TRBJ1-5,TGTGCCATCAGTGAGGGAGATCAGCCCCAGCATTTT,CAISEGDQPQHF
TRBD1,17,TRBV18,-,TRBJ1-1,TGTGCCAGCTCACTTACCCCCGGGACAGGGCGGAACACTGAAGCTTTCTTT,CASSLTPGTGRNTEAFF
TRBD1,13,TRBV15,-,TRBJ1-4,TGTGCCACCAGCAAGGGACAGAATGAAAAACTGTTTTTT,CATSKGQNEKLFF
TRBD2,16,TRBV11-2,-,TRBJ2-3,TGTGCCAGCAGCTTGGTCCTAGCGGGGGGGCCGGATACGCAGTATTTT,CASSLVLAGGPDTQYF
TRBD2,18,TRBV11-2,-,TRBJ2-1,TGTGCCAGCAGCCCAGTGGGGCTCGCGGGGGGGCACTACAATGAGCAGTTCTTC,CASSPVGLAGGHYNEQFF
-,15,TRBV7-9,-,TRBJ1-1,TGTGCCAGCAGCTTAGGGAGGGGCTTAAACACTGAAGCTTTCTTT,CASSLGRGLNTEAFF
-,13,TRBV5-1,-,TRBJ1-6,TGCGCCAGCAGCTTCAGACAGAATTCACCCCTCCACTTT,CASSFRQNSPLHF
-,13,TRBV6-2/TRBV6-3,-,TRBJ2-1,TGTGCCAGCAGTTACACCAGGTTCAATGAGCAGTTCTTC,CASSYTRFNEQFF
TRBD1,16,TRBV10-1,-,TRBJ2-1,TGCGCCAGCAGTTTCCCCGGGACAGGGTACCACAATGAGCAGTTCTTC,CASSFPGTGYHNEQFF
-,15,TRBV7-2,-,TRBJ2-2,TGTGCCAGCAGCTCCAGGGTCTGGAACACCGGGGAGCTGTTTTTT,CASSSRVWNTGELFF
TRBD1,14,TRBV11-1,-,TRBJ2-1,TGTGCCAGCAGCTACAGGGGTAGAGGGAATGAGCAGTTCTTC,CASSYRGRGNEQFF
TRBD1,16,TRBV5-6,-,TRBJ1-2,TGTGCCAGCAGCATCGGACAGGGATACGTCGACTATGGCTACACCTTC,CASSIGQGYVDYGYTF
TRBD2,17,TRBV4-1,-,TRBJ2-3,TGCGCCAGCAGCCAAGACGTGGCGGGGGGGCCCGGAGATACGCAGTATTTT,CASSQDVAGGPGDTQYF
TRBD1,16,TRBV5-4,-,TRBJ2-3,TGTGCCAGCAGCACCTCGACAGGGGGCTTGACAGATACGCAGTATTTT,CASSTSTGGLTDTQYF